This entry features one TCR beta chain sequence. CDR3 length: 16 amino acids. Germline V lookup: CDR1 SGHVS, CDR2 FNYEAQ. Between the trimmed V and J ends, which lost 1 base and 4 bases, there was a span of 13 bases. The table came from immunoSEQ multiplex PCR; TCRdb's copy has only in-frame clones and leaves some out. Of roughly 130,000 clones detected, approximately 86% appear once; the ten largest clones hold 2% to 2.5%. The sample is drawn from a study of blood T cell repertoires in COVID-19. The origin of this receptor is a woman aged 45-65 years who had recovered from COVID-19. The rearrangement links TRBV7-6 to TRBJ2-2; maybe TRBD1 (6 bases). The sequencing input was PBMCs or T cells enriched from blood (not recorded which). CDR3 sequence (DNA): TGTGCCAGCAGCTTAGGGGTGGGGGCCCTCACCGGGGAGCTGTTTTTT. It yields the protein CASSLGVGALTGELFF.